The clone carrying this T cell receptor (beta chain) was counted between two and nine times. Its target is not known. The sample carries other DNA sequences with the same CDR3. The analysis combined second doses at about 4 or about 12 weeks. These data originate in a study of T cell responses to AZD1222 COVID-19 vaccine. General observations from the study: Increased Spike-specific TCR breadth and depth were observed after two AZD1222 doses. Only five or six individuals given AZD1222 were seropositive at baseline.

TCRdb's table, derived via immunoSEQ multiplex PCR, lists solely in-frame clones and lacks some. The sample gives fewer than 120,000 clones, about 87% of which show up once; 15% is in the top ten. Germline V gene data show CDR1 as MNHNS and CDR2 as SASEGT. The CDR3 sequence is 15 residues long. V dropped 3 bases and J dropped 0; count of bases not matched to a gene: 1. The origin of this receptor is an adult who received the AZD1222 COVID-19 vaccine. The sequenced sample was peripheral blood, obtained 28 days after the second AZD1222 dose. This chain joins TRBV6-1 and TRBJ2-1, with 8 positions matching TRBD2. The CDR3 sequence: CASSDGTSSYNEQFF. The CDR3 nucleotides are TGTGCCAGCAGTGACGGGACTAGCTCCTACAATGAGCAGTTCTTC.